This TCR beta chain was sequenced in a study of T cells in Graves' hyperthyroidism and ophthalmopathy. V lost 6 bases and J 2 bases, leaving 17 bases between the germline ends. This CDR3 region has 15 residues. Clinical symptoms, serum thyroxine, TRAb, thyroid ultrasound and orbital computed tomography established diagnosis. RNA transcripts served as the template for amplifying TCR beta CDR3 regions. The study used the HTBI primer set for a first-round RT-PCR of the TCR CDR3. TCRdb used MiXCR to reprocess the multiplex PCR reads, holding one entry per CDR3 protein. Of about 600,000 distinct CDR3 sequences in the sample, approximately 14% are singletons; the top ten hold under 15%. This clonotype was seen repeatedly, ten times or more.

The sample consisted of blood. The TCR originated in a woman between 50 and 59 years old with Graves' ophthalmopathy. This sequence joins TRBV12-3 or TRBV12-4 and TRBJ2-7, with a possible D match to TRBD2 (7 bases). CDR3 sequence (DNA): TGTGCCAGCAGCCCGAGGGGGGGAGCAACCTACGAGCAGTACTTC. The encoded protein is CASSPRGGATYEQYF.